This T cell receptor beta chain stems from a study of shared clonotypes between healthy human individuals (dated by TCRdb to about 2020). With respect to the entire study: The cohort comprised a couple of women and a few men aged 18 to 49 years. To increase sequencing depth and limit assay-specific biases, different laboratories used diverse techniques to prepare libraries and sequence TCR repertoires. For each donor, three plates each were used for CD4 naive and CD4 memory, two plates were used for CD8 naive, and one plate was used for CD8 memory. To estimate repertoire size and how much clonotypes are shared between individuals, the study performed deep sequencing of blood TCR repertoires from a few healthy adults. Between about 0.9 and 10 billion PBMCs per donor were obtained by leukapheresis. Results the study describes overall, beyond this receptor: Sharing across a few donors was observed for about 4.8% of naive CD4, over 3% of naive CD8, over 2% of memory CD4, and less than 0.45% of memory CD8 clonotypes. Clonotypes shared by all four sorted-subset donors showed higher generation probabilities than non-shared clonotypes. Naive subsets generally had larger estimated clonotype richness than memory subsets did. Even with the large sequencing depth, rarefaction of the sorted-subset datasets indicated that sequencing was incomplete. Because the study included only a small number of donors, the genetic and exposure-history diversity represented was limited. Based on pairwise subsampling, the degree of clonotype sharing among donors was expected to be affected by sequencing depth. Sampling was limited to blood, and TCR repertoires in tissue likely differ from TCR repertoires in blood.

Using the deep immunoSEQ assay, multiplex PCR amplified TCR CDR3 regions from genomic DNA. Extracted genomic DNA from each cell subset was spread evenly across all wells of several immunoSEQ 96-well plates, with each plate serving as a replicate. For sorted subsets, roughly 200 ng of genomic DNA, equivalent to 25,000 to 35,000 T cell genomes, went into each replicate PCR. Purified libraries were quantified with a Qubit 3.0 fluorometer, sized on a Bioanalyzer 2100, and re-quantified with the KAPA Library Quantification kit. A separate single-read 150-cycle Illumina NextSeq 550 flow cell was used to sequence each immunoSEQ 96-well plate. Under the source paper's analysis protocol: Because the immunoSEQ output held only junctional sequences and lacked quality scores, the filtering could not match the filtering applied to full-length reads. To assign V/J genes and CDR3, sequences were annotated against IMGT germline references using PyIR, a Python wrapper for IgBLAST v1.9. Reads were filtered out if the reads had weak V/J assignments (E-value above 1e-6), no CDR3, stop codons, out-of-frame junctions, or ambiguous translated residues. V3J clonotypes were defined as sequences sharing an identical inferred V gene, J gene, and CDR3 amino acid sequence. The percentage overlap between two repertoires was calculated by dividing the number of shared unique clonotypes by the size of the smaller repertoire. Three approaches were used to assess repertoire richness: RTK rarefaction, the Chao1 estimator, and Recon v2.1 estimates of unobserved clonotypes. OLGA was used to compute generation probabilities for all TCRbeta clonotypes that the gDNA method yielded from four donors. TCRdb limited this immuneACCESS table to in-frame rearrangements with V and J called. A share of clones is missing; checked studies link under half to unresolved V genes, and the rest is unexplained. V and J calls and clone size come straight from that table; D and trimming were deduced from the DNA. For this sample there are 800,000 or so clones; around 96% appear just once. The leading ten clones occupy about 0.25% of the sample.

This clone was seen a single time. Its target antigen remains unknown. Within one base of it there is no much larger clone, and no base qualities were kept. For the CD8 naive samples, CD45RO-negative cells were positively selected for CCR7, yielding a CD45RA+CCR7+ population from which TemRA cells were excluded. The donors were healthy, HIV-negative adults with no recently reported acute infections or vaccinations. All donors were Caucasian adults living in Nashville, Tennessee, USA. After blood collection by leukapheresis, PBMCs were isolated using Ficoll-Histopaque density gradient centrifugation and then cryopreserved in the vapor phase of liquid nitrogen. Purity and quantity of every magnetically sorted T cell population were checked by analytical flow cytometry. Each sorted fraction had its genomic DNA isolated and then quantified by UV absorbance on a Nanodrop 2000c. Taken from cysteine to phenylalanine, the CDR3 has 15 residues. Of the read, only the CDR3 DNA is kept; its 45 bases are in frame from base 1. V ends up 6 bases short and J 5 bases short, with an unmatched junction base count of 7. As encoded in the germline V gene (reference sequence), CDR1 is SEHNR while CDR2 is FQNEAQ.

This TCR derives from a young man in good health. This sequence uses TRBV7-9 and TRBJ1-5; a stretch of 10 junction bases matches TRBD1. The specimen sequenced was naive CD8+ T cells sorted from blood. The cell subset or site label on this specimen signifies: CD45RA+CCR7+. CDR3 reads: CASSSRQGAHQPQHF. In nucleotide form, the sequence is TGTGCCAGCAGTTCTCGACAGGGGGCCCATCAGCCCCAGCATTTT.